This is a list of T cell receptor beta chains from one sample in a study of T cell changes during pregnancy in multiple sclerosis. Clones were sequenced by immunoSEQ multiplex PCR, and TCRdb holds only the in-frame ones, with some missing. The sample contains around 56,000 clones, 75% to 95% of which appear only once. Here the sequenced sample was peripheral blood, taken in the first trimester of pregnancy. These receptors were collected from a female donor in good health, enrolled as a control in a pregnancy study. The conserved cysteine and the conserved F or W are not part of the CDR3 here.

TRBV2,ASAQGVWYEQY
TRBV7-2,ASSLVGSGGADTQY
TRBV6-1,ASTQLAGEIYEQY
TRBV6-6,ASRSGGPGGELF
TRBV4-1,ASSQASRQETQY
TRBV5-4,ASSPPGQTNYEQY
TRBV4-2,ASSQESPSGSFFYEQF
TRBV30,AWSLQAGGYT
TRBV9,ASSAVNYGYT
TRBV18,ASSQPGQSAYGYT
TRBV6-1,ASSKGGTAQEAQY
TRBV25-1,ASSPIGDRGGTAF
TRBV28,ASSNGHGKLF
TRBV28,ASSFQRVGTEAF
TRBV15,ATSRVYGGAPQH
TRBV5-6,ASSLDGDLAKNIQY
TRBV6-1,ASSEAGGGAVDTQY
TRBV6-4,ASSDGGGGTTDTQY
TRBV5-1,ASSLGLKFTDTQY